This TCR beta chain originates from a study of OX40 agonist ivuxolimab in advanced cancers. Trimming cost V 0 bases and J 1 base, with 13 bases left between them. The CDR3 consists of 16 residues. Germline-derived CDR1 and CDR2 are SGDLS and YYNGEE. The method was immunoSEQ multiplex PCR; TCRdb's version includes in-frame clones alone and lacks a portion of them. The sample shows over 45,000 clones, around 81% of them seen only once. Sequencing used CD4+ or CD8+ T cells sorted from blood, obtained in a trial of the OX40 agonist ivuxolimab. The clonotype comes from an adult with an advanced solid tumor such as melanoma, head and neck, liver or kidney cancer. This sequence joins TRBV9 and TRBJ2-5; D possibly uses TRBD1 or TRBD2 (7 bases each). CDR3 DNA sequence: TGTGCCAGCAGCGTAGGGGAGGGGGCAGGCCAAGAGACCCAGTACTTC. It codes for CASSVGEGAGQETQYF.